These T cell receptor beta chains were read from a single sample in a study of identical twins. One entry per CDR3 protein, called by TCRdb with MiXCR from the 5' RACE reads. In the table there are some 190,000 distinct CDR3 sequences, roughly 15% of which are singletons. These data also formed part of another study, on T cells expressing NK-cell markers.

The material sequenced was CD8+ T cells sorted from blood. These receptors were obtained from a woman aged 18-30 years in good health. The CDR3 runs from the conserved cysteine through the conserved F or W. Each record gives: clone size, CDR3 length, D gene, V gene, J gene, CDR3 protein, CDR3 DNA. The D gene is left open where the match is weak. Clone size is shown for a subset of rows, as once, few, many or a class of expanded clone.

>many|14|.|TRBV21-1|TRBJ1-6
CASSKNRQGSPLHF
TGTGCCAGCAGCAAAAACAGACAGGGTTCACCCCTCCACTTT
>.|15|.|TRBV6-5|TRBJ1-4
CASSFGPGGREKLFF
TGTGCCAGCAGTTTCGGACCGGGGGGAAGGGAAAAACTGTTTTTT
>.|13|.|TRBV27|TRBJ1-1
CASRSILNTEAFF
TGTGCCAGCAGGTCCATACTGAACACTGAAGCTTTCTTT
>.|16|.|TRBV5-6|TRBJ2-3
CASSLAPLRSTDTQYF
TGTGCCAGCAGCTTGGCCCCGCTTCGGAGCACAGATACGCAGTATTTT
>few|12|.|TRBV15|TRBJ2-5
CATKAVEETQYF
TGTGCCACCAAAGCAGTAGAAGAGACCCAGTACTTC
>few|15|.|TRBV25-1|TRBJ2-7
CASSVGGASSYEQYF
TGTGCCAGCAGTGTTGGAGGGGCGAGCTCCTACGAGCAGTACTTC
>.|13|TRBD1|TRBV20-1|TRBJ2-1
CSAGTGDHNEQFF
TGCAGTGCCGGGACAGGGGATCACAATGAGCAGTTCTTC
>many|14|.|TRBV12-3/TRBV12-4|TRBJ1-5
CASSLGSSGQPQHF
TGTGCCAGCAGTTTGGGATCGTCTGGTCAGCCCCAGCATTTT
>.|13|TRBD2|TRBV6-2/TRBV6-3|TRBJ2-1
CASSGLVEEERFF
TGTGCCAGCTCGGGACTAGTCGAAGAAGAGCGGTTCTTC
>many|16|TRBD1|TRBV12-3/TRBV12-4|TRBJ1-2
CASSLGGQGDSYGYTF
TGTGCCAGCAGTCTGGGGGGGCAGGGGGATTCCTATGGCTACACCTTC
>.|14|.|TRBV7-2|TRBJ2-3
CASSPGGRTDTQYF
TGTGCCAGCAGCCCCGGGGGCCGCACAGATACGCAGTATTTT
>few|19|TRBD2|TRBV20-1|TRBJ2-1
CSARVTSGRAQSSYNEQFF
TGCAGTGCTAGAGTTACTAGCGGGAGGGCCCAGAGCTCCTACAATGAGCAGTTCTTC
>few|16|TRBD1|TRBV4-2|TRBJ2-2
CASSHPGQGGTGELFF
TGTGCCAGCAGCCACCCGGGACAGGGAGGGACCGGGGAGCTGTTTTTT
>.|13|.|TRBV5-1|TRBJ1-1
CASRTPGNTEAFF
TGCGCCAGCAGGACGCCAGGCAACACTGAAGCTTTCTTT
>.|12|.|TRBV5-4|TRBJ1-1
CASKMGGTEAFF
TGTGCCAGCAAGATGGGAGGCACTGAAGCTTTCTTT
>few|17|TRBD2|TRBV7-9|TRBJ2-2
CASFPLAGERGAGELFF
TGTGCCAGCTTCCCTCTGGCGGGAGAAAGGGGAGCCGGGGAGCTGTTTTTT
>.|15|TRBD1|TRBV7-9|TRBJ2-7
CASSLRTGTSYEQYF
TGTGCCAGCAGCCTTAGGACAGGAACCTCCTACGAGCAGTACTTC
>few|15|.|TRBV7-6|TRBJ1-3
CASSSAGISGNTIYF
TGTGCCAGCAGCTCCGCAGGGATCTCTGGAAACACCATATATTTT
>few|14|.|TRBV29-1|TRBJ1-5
CVRSVGTYNQPQHF
TGCGTGCGGTCGGTGGGGACATACAATCAGCCCCAGCATTTT
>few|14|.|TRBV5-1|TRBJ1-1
CASRIRGWDTEAFF
TGCGCCAGCAGGATCCGGGGTTGGGACACTGAAGCTTTCTTT
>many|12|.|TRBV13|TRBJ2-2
CASSPPDGELFF
TGTGCCAGCAGCCCCCCGGACGGGGAGCTGTTTTTT
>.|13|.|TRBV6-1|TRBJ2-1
CASSESRALEQFF
TGTGCCAGCAGTGAAAGCCGGGCCTTGGAGCAGTTCTTC
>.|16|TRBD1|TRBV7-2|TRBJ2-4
CASSWTGGRSGNIQYF
TGTGCCAGCAGCTGGACAGGGGGCCGTAGTGGAAACATTCAGTACTTC
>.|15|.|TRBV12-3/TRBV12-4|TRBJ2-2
CALVRPGANTGELFF
TGTGCTCTAGTTCGTCCAGGGGCGAACACCGGGGAGCTGTTTTTT
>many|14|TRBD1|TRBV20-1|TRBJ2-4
CSARDRDRTYIQYF
TGCAGTGCTAGAGACCGGGACAGGACCTACATTCAGTACTTC
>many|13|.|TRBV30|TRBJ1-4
CAWSRQGREKLFF
TGTGCCTGGAGTAGGCAGGGTCGTGAAAAACTGTTTTTT
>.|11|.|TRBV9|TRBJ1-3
CASSTRNTIYF
TGTGCCAGCAGCACCCGAAACACCATATATTTT
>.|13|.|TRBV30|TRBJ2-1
CAFDRRERYEQFF
TGTGCCTTCGACAGGCGGGAGCGCTATGAGCAGTTCTTC
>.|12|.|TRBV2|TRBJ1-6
CASSPPQSPLHF
TGTGCCAGCAGTCCCCCCCAATCACCCCTCCACTTT
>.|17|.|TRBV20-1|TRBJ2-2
CSAYGGRTGWNTGELFF
TGCAGTGCCTACGGGGGCCGGACGGGATGGAACACCGGGGAGCTGTTTTTT
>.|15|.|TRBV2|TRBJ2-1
CASSGVGTSYNEQFF
TGTGCCAGCAGTGGAGTGGGAACGTCCTACAATGAGCAGTTCTTC
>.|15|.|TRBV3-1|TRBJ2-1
CASSQGESPLGEQFF
TGTGCCAGCAGCCAAGGGGAAAGCCCCCTCGGTGAGCAGTTCTTC
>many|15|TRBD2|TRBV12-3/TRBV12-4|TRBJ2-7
CASSPRLAGAYEQYF
TGTGCCAGCAGTCCTCGACTAGCGGGGGCCTACGAGCAGTACTTC
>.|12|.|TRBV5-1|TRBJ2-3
CASTVDPDTQYF
TGCGCCAGCACCGTAGACCCAGATACGCAGTATTTT
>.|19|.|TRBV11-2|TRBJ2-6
CASSLSLGVLLSGANVLTF
TGTGCCAGCAGTCTATCACTCGGGGTGCTTTTATCTGGGGCCAACGTCCTGACTTTC
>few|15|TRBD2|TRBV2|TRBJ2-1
CASSGTSILADEQFF
TGTGCCAGCAGTGGGACTAGTATATTGGCCGATGAGCAGTTCTTC
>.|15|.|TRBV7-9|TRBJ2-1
CASSTRMTSSDEQFF
TGTGCCAGCAGCACCCGGATGACTAGTTCTGATGAGCAGTTCTTC
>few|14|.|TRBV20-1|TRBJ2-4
CSARDVASQNIQYF
TGCAGTGCTAGAGATGTAGCGTCCCAAAACATTCAGTACTTC
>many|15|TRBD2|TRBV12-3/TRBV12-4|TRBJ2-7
CASSSLAGATYEQYF
TGTGCCAGCAGTTCTCTAGCGGGAGCAACCTACGAGCAGTACTTC
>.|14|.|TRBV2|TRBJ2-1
CASSEVASFNEQFF
TGTGCCAGCAGTGAAGTAGCCTCCTTCAATGAGCAGTTCTTC
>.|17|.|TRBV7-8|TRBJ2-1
CASSARLAQRGTNEQFF
TGTGCCAGCAGCGCCCGACTAGCCCAAAGGGGGACGAATGAGCAGTTCTTC
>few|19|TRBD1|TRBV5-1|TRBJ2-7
CASSLVGQGQGAINYEQYF
TGCGCCAGCAGCTTGGTAGGTCAGGGACAGGGGGCCATCAACTACGAGCAGTACTTC
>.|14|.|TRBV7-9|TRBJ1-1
CASSPSGAWTEAFF
TGTGCCAGCAGCCCTTCGGGGGCTTGGACTGAAGCTTTCTTT
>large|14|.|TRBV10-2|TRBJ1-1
CASSVTGFNTEAFF
TGCGCCAGCAGTGTCACAGGTTTTAACACTGAAGCTTTCTTT
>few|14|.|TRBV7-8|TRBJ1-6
CASSFGGGRSPLHF
TGTGCCAGCAGCTTCGGGGGGGGAAGGTCACCCCTCCACTTT
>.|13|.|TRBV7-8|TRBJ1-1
CASSFNRNTEAFF
TGTGCCAGCAGCTTTAACAGAAACACTGAAGCTTTCTTT
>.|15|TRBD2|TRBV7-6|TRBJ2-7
CASSLEGTSGYEQYF
TGTGCCAGCAGCTTAGAGGGGACTAGCGGCTACGAGCAGTACTTC
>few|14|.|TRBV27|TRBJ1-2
CASSGGHGGYGYTF
TGTGCCAGCAGTGGGGGACATGGGGGCTATGGCTACACCTTC
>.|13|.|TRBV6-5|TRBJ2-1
CASSYTVGGEQFF
TGTGCCAGCAGTTACACCGTGGGTGGTGAGCAGTTCTTC
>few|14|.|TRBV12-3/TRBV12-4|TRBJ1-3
CASSSAPGGNTIYF
TGTGCCAGCAGTTCCGCCCCTGGGGGAAACACCATATATTTT
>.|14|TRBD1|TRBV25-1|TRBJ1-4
CASRGQGRLEKLFF
TGTGCCAGCAGAGGACAGGGGAGGCTTGAAAAACTGTTTTTT
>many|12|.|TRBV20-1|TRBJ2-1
CSARRRGNEQFF
TGCAGTGCTAGACGCAGGGGAAATGAGCAGTTCTTC
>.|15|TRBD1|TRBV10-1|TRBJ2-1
CASSGGTGTYNEQFF
TGCGCCAGCAGTGGGGGGACAGGGACCTACAATGAGCAGTTCTTC
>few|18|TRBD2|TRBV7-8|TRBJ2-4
CASSAGSLGGVAKNIQYF
TGTGCCAGCAGCGCCGGATCTCTGGGGGGGGTAGCGAAAAACATTCAGTACTTC
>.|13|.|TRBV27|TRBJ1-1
CASSFSPEAEAFF
TGTGCCAGCAGTTTTTCCCCGGAGGCGGAAGCTTTCTTT
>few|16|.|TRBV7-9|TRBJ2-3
CASSIAEGDRTDTQYF
TGTGCCAGCAGCATAGCGGAGGGGGACCGCACAGATACGCAGTATTTT
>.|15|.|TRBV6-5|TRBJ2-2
CASSLAEVQTGELFF
TGTGCCAGCAGCTTAGCGGAGGTACAAACCGGGGAGCTGTTTTTT
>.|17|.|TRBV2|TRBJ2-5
CASSDMGNNPTQETQYF
TGTGCCAGCAGTGATATGGGAAACAACCCAACCCAAGAGACCCAGTACTTC